The 9 T cell receptor beta chains below all came from one sample that was sequenced in a study of blood T cell repertoires in COVID-19. Only in-frame clones appear in the TCRdb table, and some are missing; sequencing was by immunoSEQ multiplex PCR. In the table there are 350,000 or so clones, over 75% of which are singletons. The source material was PBMCs or T cells enriched from blood (not recorded which). These receptors all stem from a woman aged 25 to 39 who had recovered from COVID-19.

This chain joins TRBV25-1 and TRBJ2-3; TRBD1 aligns across 11 bases. CDR1 MGHDK and CDR2 SYGVNS come from the germline V gene. The ends lost 5 bases at V and 3 bases at J; junction bases unmatched: 4. This CDR3 region has 15 residues. The CDR3 loop is CASSKGQGETDTQYF. CDR3 bases: TGTGCCAGCAGTAAGGGACAGGGGGAGACAGATACGCAGTATTTT.

The chain links TRBV5-1 to TRBJ2-3; TRBD2 matches at 10 bases. CDR3 length: 14 amino acids. Germline V gene lookup returns CDR1 SGHRS and CDR2 YFSETQ. The V segment lost 4 bases and the J segment 5 bases; nucleotides outside the gene matches: 4. CDR3 protein: CASSPSGGGDTQYF. The CDR3 DNA follows: TGCGCCAGCAGCCCTAGCGGGGGAGGAGATACGCAGTATTTT. The full variable domain, with the rest looked up from reference TRBV5-1 and TRBJ2-3, is KAGVTQTPRYLIKTRGQQVTLSCSPISGHRSVSWYQQTPGQGLQFLFEYFSETQRNKGNFPGRFSGRQFSNSRSEMNVSTLELGDSALYLCASSPSGGGDTQYFGPGTRLTVL.

V gene TRBV9 combines with J gene TRBJ2-1, with 8 bases fitting TRBD2. The germline V gene has CDR1 SGDLS and CDR2 YYNGEE. The V gene end was trimmed by 3 bases and the J gene end by 7 bases; junction bases not matched to a gene: 9. The CDR3 sequence is 15 residues long. CDR3 sequence (DNA): TGTGCCAGCAGCGCGACAGCGGGGGCGGGGAATGAGCAGTTCTTC. Amino acids: CASSATAGAGNEQFF. The full variable domain, completed using reference TRBV9 and TRBJ2-1, is DSGVTQTPKHLITATGQRVTLRCSPRSGDLSVYWYQQSLDQGLQFLIQYYNGEERAKGNILERFSAQQFPDLHSELNLSSLELGDSALYFCASSATAGAGNEQFFGPGTRLTVL.

V gene TRBV7-2 combines with J gene TRBJ2-5; TRBD2 agrees at 8 bases. Trimming cost V 5 bases and J 1 base; bases outside gene matches: 6. In germline, CDR1 is SGHTA, CDR2 FQGNSA. The CDR3 spans 15 residues. The CDR3 here is CASSDGRALQETQYF. The CDR3 DNA reads as TGTGCCAGCAGCGACGGGAGGGCGCTCCAAGAGACCCAGTACTTC. Full variable domain (missing parts from reference TRBV7-2 and TRBJ2-5): GAGVSQSPSNKVTEKGKDVELRCDPISGHTALYWYRQSLGQGLEFLIYFQGNSAPDKSGLPSDRFSAERTGGSVSTLTIQRTQQEDSAVYLCASSDGRALQETQYFGPGTRLLVL.

CDR3 loop: CASNGQGWNYGYTF. As DNA, the CDR3 is TGTGCCAGCAATGGACAGGGATGGAACTATGGCTACACCTTC. This sequence joins TRBV2 and TRBJ1-2; 8 bases are shared with TRBD1. CDR1 and CDR2 (germline): SNHLY, FYNNEI. V lost 7 bases, J lost 2 bases, and 6 bases stayed unmatched. The length of the CDR3 is 14 residues. The whole variable domain, filled in from reference TRBV2 and TRBJ1-2, reads EPEVTQTPSHQVTQMGQEVILRCVPISNHLYFYWYRQILGQKVEFLVSFYNNEISEKSEIFDDQFSVERPDGSNFTLKIRSTKLEDSAMYFCASNGQGWNYGYTFGSGTRLTVV.

The chain combines TRBV10-3 with TRBJ2-2, with 8 positions matching TRBD1. CDR3 length: 16 residues. V was pared by 6 bases and J by 2 bases, with 8 bases of the junction left unmatched. Germline CDR1 and CDR2: ENHRY and SYGVKD. For the CDR3, the DNA is TGTGCCATCAGCGGACAGGGAACTCGAAACACCGGGGAGCTGTTTTTT. Translated, it gives CAISGQGTRNTGELFF.

The gene calls are TRBV7-2 and TRBJ2-5, with TRBD1 as a possible D gene (6 bases). CDR3 size: 13 residues. The ends were cut back, 7 bases at V and 2 bases at J, with 11 bases in the middle. Germline CDR1 SGHTA, CDR2 FQGNSA. The CDR3 region has the DNA TGTGCCAGCACCGCGAGGGGGCAAGAGACCCAGTACTTC. This codes for CASTARGQETQYF.

The CDR3 is CASSVDGGSNYGYTF. CDR3 in DNA: TGTGCCAGCAGCGTAGATGGAGGGTCTAACTATGGCTACACCTTC. This chain connects TRBV9 to TRBJ1-2; no reliable D call. Trimming removed 0 bases from V and 0 bases from J, with 9 bases in between. Germline CDR1 SGDLS, CDR2 YYNGEE. This CDR3 is 15 amino acids long.

V is TRBV7-2 and J is TRBJ2-7; TRBD1 aligns across 10 bases. This CDR3 has 15 residues. Germline loops: CDR1 SGHTA, CDR2 FQGNSA. Germline trimming cut 1 base from V and 4 bases from J; bases unmatched to any gene: 4. The CDR3 region is CASSLVSGQGYEQYF. The CDR3 bases are TGTGCCAGCAGCTTAGTATCGGGACAGGGGTACGAGCAGTACTTC. The complete variable domain, with remaining parts taken from reference TRBV7-2 and TRBJ2-7, reads GAGVSQSPSNKVTEKGKDVELRCDPISGHTALYWYRQSLGQGLEFLIYFQGNSAPDKSGLPSDRFSAERTGGSVSTLTIQRTQQEDSAVYLCASSLVSGQGYEQYFGPGTRLTVT.